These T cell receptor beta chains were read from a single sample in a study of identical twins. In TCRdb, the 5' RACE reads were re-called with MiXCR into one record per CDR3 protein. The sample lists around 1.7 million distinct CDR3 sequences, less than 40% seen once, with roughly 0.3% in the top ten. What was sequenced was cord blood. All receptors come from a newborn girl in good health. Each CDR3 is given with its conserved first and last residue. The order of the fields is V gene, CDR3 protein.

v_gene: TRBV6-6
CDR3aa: CASSHGTGPHNEQYF

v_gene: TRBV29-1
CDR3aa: CSVVGEGGQYEQYF

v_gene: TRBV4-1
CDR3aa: CASSQVGTSFYEQFF

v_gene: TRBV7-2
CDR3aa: CASSLDGPNTEAFF

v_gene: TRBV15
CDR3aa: CATSRGLMNRGDQPQHF

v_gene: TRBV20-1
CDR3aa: CSARTGGGLYGYTF

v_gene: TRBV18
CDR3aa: CASSPGWNYNEQFF

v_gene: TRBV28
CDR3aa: CASRSPDRSLYEQYF

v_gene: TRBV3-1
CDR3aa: CASSPTLPGDSDTQYF

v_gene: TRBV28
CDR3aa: CASSLLGQGGLGEQYF

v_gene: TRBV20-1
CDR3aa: CSASPGGVNTEAFF

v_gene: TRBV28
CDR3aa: CASSGPSGSTDTQYF

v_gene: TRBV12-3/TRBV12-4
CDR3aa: CASSPQGALGYTF

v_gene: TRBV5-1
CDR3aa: CASSLIGNSGNEQFF